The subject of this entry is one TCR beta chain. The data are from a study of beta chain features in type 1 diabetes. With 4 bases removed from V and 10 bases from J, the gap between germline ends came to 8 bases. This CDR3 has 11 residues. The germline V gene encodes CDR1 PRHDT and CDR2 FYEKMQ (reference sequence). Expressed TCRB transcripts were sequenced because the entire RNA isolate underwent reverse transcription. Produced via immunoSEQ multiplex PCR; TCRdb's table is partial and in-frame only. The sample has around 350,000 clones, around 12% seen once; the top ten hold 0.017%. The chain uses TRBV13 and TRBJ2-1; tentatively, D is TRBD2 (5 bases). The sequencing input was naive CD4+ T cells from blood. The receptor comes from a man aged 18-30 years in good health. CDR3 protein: CASSSWEEQFF. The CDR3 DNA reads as TGTGCCAGCAGCTCCTGGGAGGAGCAGTTCTTC.